This T cell receptor (beta chain) is from a study of T cells in Graves' hyperthyroidism and ophthalmopathy. Per germline, CDR1 SQVTM and CDR2 ANQGSEA. This CDR3 spans 12 amino acids. V was clipped by 2 bases and J by 4 bases, with 8 bases between them. This clonotype has just a few counts. Amplified TCR beta CDR3 regions derived from RNA transcripts. When the TCR CDR3 underwent first-round RT-PCR, the HTBI primer set was used. TCRdb itself ran the multiplex PCR reads through MiXCR, one entry per CDR3 protein. The top ten clones hold under 55% of a sample with about 480,000 distinct CDR3 sequences, approximately 22% of them seen once.

The sequenced sample was blood. The receptor was derived from a woman aged 70-85 years with Graves' ophthalmopathy. This rearrangement joins TRBV29-1 to TRBJ1-2, with TRBD1 as a possible D gene (5 bases). CDR3 DNA sequence: TGCAGCGTTGAATCAGGGCTCTATGGCTACACCTTC. Protein product: CSVESGLYGYTF. The full variable domain, with the rest looked up from reference TRBV29-1 and TRBJ1-2, is SAVISQKPSRDICQRGTSLTIQCQVDSQVTMMFWYRQQPGQSLTLIATANQGSEATYESGFVIDKFPISRPNLTFSTLTVSNMSPEDSSIYLCSVESGLYGYTFGSGTRLTVV.